This T cell receptor beta chain was obtained from a study of blood T cell repertoires in COVID-19. Authors' analysis steps: Amplified reference gene primers provided the basis for estimating nucleated cell counts. Repertoires were generated with immunoSEQ multiplex PCR, while TCRdb's copy carries only in-frame clones and drops some. V, J and clone size were drawn from that table, and D and trimming were deduced from the DNA. The sample shows about 130,000 clones, 65% to 85% of them seen only once. With 7 bases removed from V and 8 bases from J, the gap between germline ends came to 11 bases. The CDR3 spans 11 residues. From germline, CDR1 is MDHEN and CDR2 SYDVKM.

The TCR was taken from a young man with COVID-19, enrolled during active disease. Sequencing was performed on peripheral blood. V is TRBV28 and J is TRBJ1-2, with D possibly TRBD1 on 6 matching bases. Here the CDR3 DNA reads TGTGCCAGCACAAGGGGGGGAGGCTACACCTTC. It specifies CASTRGGGYTF.